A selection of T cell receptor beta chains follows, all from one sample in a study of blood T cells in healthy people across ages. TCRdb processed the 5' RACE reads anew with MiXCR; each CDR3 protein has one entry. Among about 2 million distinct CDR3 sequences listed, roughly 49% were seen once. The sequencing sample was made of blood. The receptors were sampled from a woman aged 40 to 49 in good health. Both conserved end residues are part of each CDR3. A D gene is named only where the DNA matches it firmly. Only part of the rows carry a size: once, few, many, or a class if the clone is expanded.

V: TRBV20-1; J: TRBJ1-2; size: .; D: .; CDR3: CSARVGQKYGYTF; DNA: TGCAGTGCTAGAGTTGGGCAGAAGTATGGCTACACCTTC
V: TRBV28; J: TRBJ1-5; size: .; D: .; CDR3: CASSSYQTNQPQHF; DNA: TGTGCCAGCAGTTCCTATCAGACCAATCAGCCCCAGCATTTT
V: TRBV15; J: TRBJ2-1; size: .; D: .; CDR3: CATSRGRSNEQFF; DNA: TGTGCCACCAGCAGAGGTAGATCCAATGAGCAGTTCTTC
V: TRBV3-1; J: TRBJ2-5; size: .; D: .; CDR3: CASSQELGRAVETQYF; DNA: TGTGCCAGCAGCCAAGAGCTTGGCAGGGCGGTAGAGACCCAGTACTTC
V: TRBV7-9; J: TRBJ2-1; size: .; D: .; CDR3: CASSSTVLYNEQFF; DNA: TGTGCCAGCAGTAGTACGGTCCTCTACAATGAGCAGTTCTTC
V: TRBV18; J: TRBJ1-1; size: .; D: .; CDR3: CASSPPSRSEAFF; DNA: TGTGCCAGCTCACCACCCTCCAGATCTGAAGCTTTCTTT
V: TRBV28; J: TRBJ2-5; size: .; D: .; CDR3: CASSRSPDSSQETQYF; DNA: TGTGCCAGCAGCCGGAGTCCGGACAGTTCTCAAGAGACCCAGTACTTC
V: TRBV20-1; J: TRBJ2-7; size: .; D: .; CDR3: CSARAGGGPYNEQYF; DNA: TGCAGTGCTAGAGCCGGGGGCGGCCCCTACAATGAGCAGTACTTC
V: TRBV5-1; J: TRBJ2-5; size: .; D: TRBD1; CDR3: CASSLALGTGEQYF; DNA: TGCGCCAGTAGCTTGGCTCTGGGGACAGGGGAGCAGTACTTC
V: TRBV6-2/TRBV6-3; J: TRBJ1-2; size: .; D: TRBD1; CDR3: CASHPDRGRWYGYTF; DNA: TGTGCCAGCCACCCAGACAGGGGGCGATGGTATGGCTACACCTTC
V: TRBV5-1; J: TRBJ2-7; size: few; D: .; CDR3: CASSSGQTTYEQYF; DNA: TGCGCCAGCAGCTCCGGACAGACAACCTACGAGCAGTACTTC
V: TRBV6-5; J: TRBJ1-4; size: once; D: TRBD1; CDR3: CASSTGQGDETEKLFF; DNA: TGTGCCAGCAGCACGGGACAGGGAGATGAAACTGAAAAACTGTTTTTT
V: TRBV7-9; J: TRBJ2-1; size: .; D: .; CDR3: CASSLVLGTGRSNEQFF; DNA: TGTGCCAGCAGCTTAGTTCTGGGGACGGGTCGATCCAATGAGCAGTTCTTC
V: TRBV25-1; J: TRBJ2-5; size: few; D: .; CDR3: CASSGYGQETQYF; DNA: TGTGCCAGCAGTGGTTACGGACAAGAGACCCAGTACTTC
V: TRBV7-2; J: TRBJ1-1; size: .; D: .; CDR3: CASSLRQWGTEAFF; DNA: TGTGCCAGCAGCCTCCGCCAGTGGGGCACTGAAGCTTTCTTT
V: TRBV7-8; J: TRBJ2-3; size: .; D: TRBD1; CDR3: CATETGITDTQYF; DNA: TGTGCCACAGAGACAGGGATCACAGATACGCAGTATTTT
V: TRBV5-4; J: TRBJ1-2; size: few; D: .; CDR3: CASSIKQSNYGYTF; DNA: TGTGCCAGCAGCATTAAACAATCTAACTATGGCTACACCTTC
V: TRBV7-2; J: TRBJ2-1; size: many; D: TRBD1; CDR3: CASSLVGGAGRYNEQFF; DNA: TGTGCCAGCAGCTTAGTAGGGGGCGCCGGGCGGTACAATGAGCAGTTCTTC
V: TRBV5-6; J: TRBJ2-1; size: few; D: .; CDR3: CASSVQYNEQFF; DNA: TGTGCCAGCAGCGTCCAGTACAATGAGCAGTTCTTC
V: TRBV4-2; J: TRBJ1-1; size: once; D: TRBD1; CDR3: CASSPRDRGSVTEAFF; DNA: TGTGCCAGCAGCCCTCGGGACAGGGGGAGCGTGACTGAAGCTTTCTTT
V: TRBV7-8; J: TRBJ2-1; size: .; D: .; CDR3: CASSSEPSYNEQFF; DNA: TGCGCCAGCAGCTCAGAGCCCTCCTACAATGAGCAGTTCTTC
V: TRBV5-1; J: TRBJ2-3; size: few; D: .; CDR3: CASRSAWTARGDTQYF; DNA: TGCGCCAGCAGATCTGCGTGGACAGCGAGAGGAGATACGCAGTATTTT
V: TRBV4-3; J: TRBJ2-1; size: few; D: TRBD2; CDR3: CASSRRGGNRDEQFF; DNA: TGCGCCAGCAGCCGGCGGGGGGGCAATAGAGATGAGCAGTTCTTC